This T cell receptor beta chain is from a study of beta chain features in type 1 diabetes. The whole isolated RNA underwent reverse transcription, so sequencing captured expressed TCRB transcripts. Approximately 3.6 million reads per sample on average were obtained from naive, central memory and regulatory T cell samples. Clones were sequenced by immunoSEQ multiplex PCR, and TCRdb holds only the in-frame ones, with some missing. This table has 970,000 or so clones, about 17% appearing once. This clone was seen only a few times. Sorted CD4+ subsets: naive, central memory, regulatory, stem cell-like memory (CD45RO/CCR7/CD25/CD127/CD95/CD27 panel). The sequence came from a woman between 18 and 29 years old in good health. The sequenced sample consisted of naive CD4+ T cells from blood.

The CDR3 DNA reads TGTGCCAGCAGCGTAGATGGGCACACTGAAGCTTTCTTT. It yields the protein CASSVDGHTEAFF. The chain uses TRBV9 and TRBJ1-1, with D unresolved. This CDR3 is 13 amino acids long. V shed 0 bases and J shed 3 bases, with 6 bases lying between them. Germline CDR1 SGDLS, CDR2 YYNGEE.